Each of the 27 T cell receptor beta chains below was sequenced from the same sample in a study of breast tumors, draining lymph nodes, adjacent tissues. TCRdb processed the multiplex PCR reads anew with MiXCR; each CDR3 protein has one entry. The sample comprises approximately 170,000 distinct CDR3 sequences, roughly a third of which are singletons, and 3.5% to 4.5% rests with the top ten. Samples came from axillary lymph nodes draining the breast cancer. The sample was axillary lymph node tissue. These receptors originate from a female donor with breast cancer. Some clones in this sample may be carry-over from other donors' samples.

The rearrangement uses TRBV3-1 and TRBJ2-7, with D possibly being TRBD2 (6 bases). V dropped 6 bases and J dropped 9 bases, with 15 bases sitting between them. Germline values: CDR1 LGHDT, CDR2 YNNKEL (reference sequence). This CDR3 region has 12 residues. The CDR3 DNA follows: TGTGCCAGCAGTCATTCAAGGGGAGGGCAGTACTTC. The encoded protein is CASSHSRGGQYF.

This clonotype was observed a few times. This chain joins TRBV3-2 and TRBJ2-7. TRBV3-2 is a pseudogene segment. This CDR3 contains 15 residues. CDR3 DNA sequence: TGTGCCAGCAGCCAAGATCCAGTGTTCTCCTACGAGCAGTACTTC. Amino acids: CASSQDPVFSYEQYF.

This clonotype was recorded many times. The V and J genes are TRBV29-1 and TRBJ2-2; D remains ambiguous. Germline V gene data show CDR1 as SQVTM and CDR2 as ANQGSEA. This CDR3 spans 15 amino acids. Trimming cost V 5 bases and J 0 bases, with 13 bases left between them. CDR3 in DNA: TGCAGCGTTTATTTCCTCAGCCCGAACACCGGGGAGCTGTTTTTT. It specifies CSVYFLSPNTGELFF.

The chain couples TRBV12-3 or TRBV12-4 to TRBJ1-2; perhaps TRBD1 as D (6 bases). The CDR3 length is 15 residues. V gave up 0 bases and J gave up 4 bases, with 12 bases separating them. CDR3: CASSLAGGGGYGYTF. The CDR3 DNA reads TGTGCCAGCAGTTTAGCGGGAGGGGGTGGCTATGGCTACACCTTC.

The chain employs TRBV29-1 and TRBJ2-5, with D perhaps matching TRBD2 (6 bases). The V gene lost 7 bases and the J gene lost 4 bases, with 19 bases spanning the gap. This CDR3 region has 14 residues. Germline CDR1 is SQVTM and CDR2 is ANQGSEA. In DNA, the CDR3 is TGCAGCGGAGGAGGGGCGTTCGGAGGAGAGACCCAGTACTTC. This sequence encodes CSGGGAFGGETQYF.

Remarks on this clonotype: An end of the junction differs from the germline gene, which may be a read error. V and J are TRBV7-2 and TRBJ2-2; no firm D call. In germline, CDR1 is SGHTA, CDR2 FQGNSA. The CDR3 extends over 14 amino acids. CDR3 sequence: CASSLQENTEELFF. The CDR3 DNA follows: TGTGCCAGCAGCCTGCAGGAGAACACCGAGGAGCTGTTTTTT. The full variable domain, its missing parts supplied by reference TRBV7-2 and TRBJ2-2, is GAGVSQSPSNKVTEKGKDVELRCDPISGHTALYWYRQSLGQGLEFLIYFQGNSAPDKSGLPSDRFSAERTGGSVSTLTIQRTQQEDSAVYLCASSLQENTEELFFGEGSRLTVL.

A note on this clonotype: This may stem from a read error, because a much larger clone lies one nucleotide away. J is TRBJ2-1 and V is TRBV6-2 or TRBV6-3; 7 positions match TRBD1. The CDR3 extends over 11 amino acids. CDR1 MNHEY and CDR2 SVGEGT come from the germline V gene. CDR3 in amino acids: CPSTWDSRSFF. CDR3 sequence (DNA): TGTCCCAGCACCTGGGACAGTAGATCGTTCTTC.

This clonotype was seen only a few times. This chain uses TRBV20-1 with TRBJ1-1; 7 bases line up with TRBD1. V dropped 5 bases and J dropped 1; count of bases not matched to a gene: 10. The CDR3 runs to 15 residues. From germline, CDR1 is DFQATT and CDR2 SNEGSKA (reference sequence). CDR3 sequence reads: CSADNPGQKNTEAFF. The CDR3 nucleotides are TGCAGTGCTGACAACCCGGGACAGAAGAACACTGAAGCTTTCTTT.

As for this clonotype: This may come from a read error, since a much larger clone is one base off. The CDR3 coding sequence is TGTGCCAACAGTGAAGTGTCACAGGGGCCCCGGGGCAATCAGCCCCAGCATTTT. Amino acids: CANSEVSQGPRGNQPQHF. The rearrangement uses TRBV6-1 and TRBJ1-6, with TRBD1 identical over 7 bases. The DNA end is more similar to TRBJ1-5, so the J call may be wrong. Germline V gene data show CDR1 as MNHNS and CDR2 as SASEGT. The CDR3 totals 18 residues.

This clonotype came up many times. The gene calls are TRBV11-2 and TRBJ2-1, with 7 bases identical to TRBD2. Per germline, CDR1 SGHAT and CDR2 FQNNGV. The CDR3 spans 18 residues. J lost 6 bases, V lost 0 bases, and 14 bases had no gene match. The CDR3 nucleotides are TGTGCCAGCAGCTTAGATCTCTCTATCGGCGGGGGAATCAATGAGCAGTTCTTC. Translation gives CASSLDLSIGGGINEQFF.

For this clonotype: The junction departs from germline at one end; a sequencing error may be responsible. This chain uses TRBV7-2 with TRBJ1-2; D ambiguous. Germline CDR1 reads SGHTA; CDR2 reads FQGNSA. CDR3 length: 15 amino acids. Written as DNA, the CDR3 is TGTGCCAGCAGCCCGGGGAGGGCGCGGCATCATGGCTACCCCTTC. Protein: CASSPGRARHHGYPF.

This clonotype was detected ten times or more. This rearrangement joins TRBV7-2 to TRBJ2-3; a possible D gene is TRBD2 (5 bases). The V end lost 4 bases, the J end lost 11 bases, and 19 bases lay between the germline ends. The CDR3 contains 14 residues. The germline CDR1 and CDR2 sequences are SGHTA and FQGNSA. CDR3 DNA: TGTGCCAGCAGCTCGACTACGGCCGGACTCCTGCAGTATTTT. Translation gives CASSSTTAGLLQYF.

As to this clonotype: The DNA is omitted, as the CDR3 cannot be located on it reliably, and the CDR3 follows TCRdb's listing. The chain employs TRBV7-3 and TRBJ1-6; the table's TRBD1 call for D was not verified on the DNA. The CDR3 contains 23 residues when both ends are counted. Germline-derived CDR1 and CDR2 are SGHTA and FQGTGA. CDR3 in amino acids: CASSTPNMRTPGSCFLDNSPLHF.

Ten or more counts support this clonotype. The chain has TRBV20-1 and TRBJ2-7; D gene uncertain. CDR3 length: 11 residues. V shed 0 bases and J shed 0 bases, with 0 bases lying between them. Germline loops: CDR1 DFQATT, CDR2 SNEGSKA (reference sequence). CDR3 bases: TGCAGTGCTAGAGACTCCTACGAGCAGTACTTC. Translating gives CSARDSYEQYF.

Turning to this clonotype: A clone one base away is much larger, so this may be a read error. The genes are TRBV11-3 and TRBJ2-5; D may match TRBD1 or TRBD2 (5 bases each). Trimming stripped 6 bases from V and 2 bases from J, with 19 bases between. This CDR3 is 16 amino acids long. CDR1 and CDR2 from the germline V gene are SGHNT and YENEEA. The CDR3 DNA reads TGTGCCAGCAGGCGAATGATCGGGGCAGAGCAAGAGACCCAGTACTTC. This translates into CASRRMIGAEQETQYF. The full variable domain, in which reference TRBV11-3 and TRBJ2-5 provide the parts outside the CDR3, is EAGVVQSPRYKIIEKKQPVAFWCNPISGHNTLYWYLQNLGQGPELLIRYENEEAVDDSQLPKDRFSAERLKGVDSTLKIQPAELGDSAVYLCASRRMIGAEQETQYFGPGTRLLVL.

This clonotype has ten or more counts. This chain links TRBV12-3 or TRBV12-4 with TRBJ2-1, with a weak D call TRBD1 (5 bases). The V end was cut by 8 bases, the J end by 1 base, with 15 bases between. The CDR3 is 15 amino acids. The CDR3 DNA is TGTGCCAGCTTCGCTGGGGCAGGATCCTACAATGAGCAGTTCTTC. As protein: CASFAGAGSYNEQFF.

This clonotype was found many times. This chain's CDR3 is CASSLFAAETQYF. The CDR3 bases are TGTGCCAGCAGCTTATTTGCGGCAGAGACCCAGTACTTC. The V and J genes are TRBV7-9 and TRBJ2-5; no clear D gene. The CDR3 is 13 amino acids. The germline V gene has CDR1 SEHNR and CDR2 FQNEAQ (reference sequence). V lost 2 bases to trimming and J lost 4 bases, with 8 bases between them.

This clonotype was counted ten times or more. The V call is TRBV7-9, the J call TRBJ2-1; weak D call: TRBD2 (5 bases). CDR1 and CDR2 from the germline V gene are SEHNR and FQNEAQ (reference sequence). The V end was cut by 2 bases, the J end by 6 bases, with 20 bases between. This CDR3 has 17 amino acids. Here the CDR3 reads CASSLIPPSGGLNEQFF. CDR3 DNA sequence: TGTGCCAGCAGCTTAATACCCCCCTCCGGCGGACTCAATGAGCAGTTCTTC.

Details on this clonotype: At one of its ends the junction is not consistent with the germline gene, which may arise from a read error. This rearrangement joins TRBV10-1 to TRBJ1-1, with no clear D. The CDR3 has 13 residues. Germline V gene sequence: CDR1 WNHNN, CDR2 SYGVQD (reference sequence). The CDR3 protein is CAGSQEPNTEAFF. Here the CDR3 DNA reads TGCGCCGGCAGTCAGGAGCCTAACACTGAAGCTTTCTTT.

There are many counts of this clonotype. The chain links TRBV19 to TRBJ1-2; the match to TRBD1 covers 7 bases. With 5 bases clipped from V and 6 bases from J, the junction kept 9 bases outside the gene matches. This CDR3 comprises 14 residues. CDR1 is LNHDA and CDR2 is SQIVND in the germline V gene (reference sequence). DNA of the CDR3: TGTGCCAGTAGTTCGCGGGACAGAGAGAATGGCTACACCTTC. It specifies CASSSRDRENGYTF.

This clonotype occurred many times. The chain recombines TRBV18 with TRBJ2-7, with 7 positions matching TRBD1. V was pared by 6 bases and J by 3 bases, with 14 bases of the junction left unmatched. The CDR3 runs 16 residues. Germline lookup yields CDR1 KGHSH and CDR2 LQKENI. The DNA of the CDR3 is TGTGCCAGCTCCCCAGGGACAGTCGAAAAGAGCTACGAGCAGTACTTC. The encoded protein is CASSPGTVEKSYEQYF.

The sample holds many counts of this clonotype. The chain couples TRBV7-9 to TRBJ2-5; maybe TRBD1 (5 bases). Germline V gives CDR1 SEHNR, CDR2 FQNEAQ (reference sequence). The CDR3 length is 14 residues. V was trimmed by 5 bases and J by 4 bases, leaving 14 bases between them. Here the CDR3 DNA reads TGTGCCAGCAGCAAAGGGGAAGGTGGAGAGACCCAGTACTTC. Protein: CASSKGEGGETQYF.

The chain uses TRBV20-1 and TRBJ1-1, with D possibly TRBD1 on 6 matching bases. This CDR3 has 12 residues. Looked up from germline, CDR1 is DFQATT and CDR2 is SNEGSKA (reference sequence). Deletions cut 3 bases from V and 7 bases from J, with 12 bases between. Here the CDR3 DNA reads TGCAGTGCTAGTGCAGGGGATAATGAAGCTTTCTTT. Its translation is CSASAGDNEAFF.

This clonotype occurred many times. The rearrangement joins TRBV7-9 to TRBJ2-4; D tentatively reads TRBD1 or TRBD2 (5 bases each). Germline CDR1 and CDR2: SEHNR and FQNEAQ (reference sequence). V was pared by 0 bases and J by 16 bases, with 16 bases between. The CDR3 has 13 amino acids. CDR3 coding DNA: TGTGCCAGCAGCTTAGCGCTAGGGGACCGACGCTACTTC. Its protein is CASSLALGDRRYF.

This clonotype was picked up many times. This chain joins TRBV9 and TRBJ2-2; the D gene is possibly TRBD1 (6 bases). The CDR3 contains 18 residues. The V end was cut by 0 bases, the J end by 4 bases, with 19 bases between. Germline V gene data show CDR1 as SGDLS and CDR2 as YYNGEE. CDR3 sequence reads: CASSVEGSGGQITGELFF. The CDR3 DNA sequence: TGTGCCAGCAGCGTAGAAGGGAGTGGGGGACAAATCACCGGGGAGCTGTTTTTT.

This clonotype has a count of ten or more. This chain links TRBV9 with TRBJ2-7; 10 nucleotides align to TRBD2. The V and J ends lost 4 bases and 1 base, in that order; junction bases with no gene match: 5. This CDR3 region has 15 residues. Germline assignment: CDR1 SGDLS and CDR2 YYNGEE. The CDR3 bases are TGTGCCAGCAGCCCTGATAGCGGGAGGTCCTACGAGCAGTACTTC. Its protein is CASSPDSGRSYEQYF.

In this sample, this clonotype turned up many times. The chain joins TRBV30 to TRBJ2-7; D not resolved. Germline values: CDR1 GTSNPN, CDR2 SVGIG (reference sequence). The CDR3 sequence is 13 residues long. Trimming took off 3 bases at V and 1 base at J, with 10 bases between the two ends. The CDR3 DNA reads TGTGCCTGGAGCGTGGATCCTTCCTACGAGCAGTACTTC. Its translation is CAWSVDPSYEQYF.